A selection of T cell receptor beta chains follows, all from one sample in a study of CD8+CD57+ T cells in acquired aplastic anemia. TCRdb called the reads again in MiXCR, with one record for every CDR3 protein. Of 400,000 to 450,000 distinct CDR3 sequences listed, 60% to 80% were seen once; the top ten hold around 4%. The specimen sequenced was sorted CD4+, CD8+, or CD8+CD57+ T cells (not recorded which) from PBMCs. The receptors stem from a human donor in good health, serving as a control. CDR3s include the opening cysteine and the closing phenylalanine or tryptophan.

>TRBV7-2|TRBJ2-2
CASSLRAAAGELFF
>TRBV9|TRBJ2-3
CASSPVSTDTQYF
>TRBV7-8|TRBJ2-3
CASSLDPQGDTQYF
>TRBV11-3|TRBJ2-2
CASSLAQAANTGELFF
>TRBV20-1|TRBJ2-7
CSAPPRTGRSYEQYF
>TRBV7-9|TRBJ1-6
CASSWAHGASLHF
>TRBV2|TRBJ2-2
CASLFGDTGELFF
>TRBV5-4|TRBJ2-1
CASTPVAGNEQFF
>TRBV7-3|TRBJ1-6
CASSVQGSPPLHF
>TRBV13|TRBJ2-7
CASSPRTGLTYEQYF
>TRBV10-3|TRBJ1-3
CAISESLGDVYTIYF
>TRBV7-2|TRBJ1-4
CASSFDRQAETLYF
>TRBV7-9|TRBJ2-5
CASRDPRGETQYF
>TRBV7-2|TRBJ2-5
CASTHRGGAGETQYF
>TRBV25-1|TRBJ1-2
CASRQGAYEDGYTF
>TRBV7-9|TRBJ1-1
CASSLTRGTDAYF
>TRBV7-9|TRBJ1-1
CASSLPAQPQTEGFF
>TRBV25-1|TRBJ2-1
CASSDPGTVYNEQFF
>TRBV11-2|TRBJ2-3
CASSPLPAGTDTQYF
>TRBV7-2|TRBJ2-5
CASRRLTVQENLFF
>TRBV9|TRBJ1-1
CASSVVGTEAFF
>TRBV7-6|TRBJ2-5
CASSLVAEETQYF
>TRBV5-5|TRBJ1-1
CASSKDWVYTEAFF
>TRBV20-1|TRBJ2-1
CSASTQGHLYNEQFF
>TRBV7-6|TRBJ1-1
CASSLVSGSNTGEFF
>TRBV7-3|TRBJ1-4
CASSFGADQNNQQFF
>TRBV19|TRBJ1-2
CASSRVLDRYTF
>TRBV9|TRBJ1-5
CASSVGGLVYEQHF
>TRBV20-1|TRBJ2-7
CSASPAVGQYEQYF
>TRBV7-2|TRBJ2-7
CASSQDSTSGGYEQYF
>TRBV7-3|TRBJ1-1
CASKEGHSGAFF
>TRBV6-1|TRBJ2-3
CASIRTGGGNTQYF
>TRBV4-1|TRBJ1-6
CASSFLFGENSPLHF
>TRBV12-3/TRBV12-4|TRBJ1-5
CASSWSTVNQPQHF